A single T cell receptor beta chain is shown here with its context. As yet, its antigen is unknown. With 0 bases removed from V and 7 bases from J, the gap between germline ends came to 18 bases. The CDR3 sequence is 16 residues long. Germline V lookup: CDR1 LGHNA, CDR2 YSLEER. The sample belongs to a study of CD8+CD57+ T cells in acquired aplastic anemia. Study summary: Read counts for CD4+ cells (from healthy donors) averaged about 10.8 million.

Genomic DNA constituted the template upon which TCR beta VDJ and CDR3 profiling was performed. Via MiXCR, TCRdb re-called the reads, giving one row per CDR3 protein. The sample shows around 33,000 distinct CDR3 sequences, 76% of them seen only once. Study-level findings and limits: Controls did not differ significantly from patients in CD8+ Simpson's diversity. Patients and controls were found to share 25 to 30 CD8+ CDR3 sequences.

The V gene is TRBV4-3, the J gene TRBJ1-2; no firm D call. The sample was sorted CD4+, CD8+, or CD8+CD57+ T cells (not recorded which) from PBMCs. The source of this sequence is a human donor in good health, serving as a control. The CDR3 nucleotides are TGCGCCAGCAGCCAAGATCTTCGGACTATGCTTTTTGGCTACACCTTC. This encodes CASSQDLRTMLFGYTF.